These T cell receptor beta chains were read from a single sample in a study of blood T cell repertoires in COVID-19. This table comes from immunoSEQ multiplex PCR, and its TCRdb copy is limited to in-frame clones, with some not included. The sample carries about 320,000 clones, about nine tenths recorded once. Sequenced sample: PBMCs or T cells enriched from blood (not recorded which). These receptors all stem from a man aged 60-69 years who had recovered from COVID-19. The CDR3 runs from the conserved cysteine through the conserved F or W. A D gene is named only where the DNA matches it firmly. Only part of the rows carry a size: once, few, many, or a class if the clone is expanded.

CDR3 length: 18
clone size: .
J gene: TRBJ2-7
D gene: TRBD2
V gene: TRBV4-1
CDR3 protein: CASSQVVLAGGDSYEQYF
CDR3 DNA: TGCGCCAGCAGCCAAGTGGTACTAGCGGGAGGGGACTCCTACGAGCAGTACTTC

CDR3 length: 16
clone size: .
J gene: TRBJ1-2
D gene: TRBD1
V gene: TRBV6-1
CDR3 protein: CASSEQALGTGFGYTF
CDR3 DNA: TGTGCCAGCAGTGAACAAGCTCTCGGGACAGGGTTTGGCTACACCTTC

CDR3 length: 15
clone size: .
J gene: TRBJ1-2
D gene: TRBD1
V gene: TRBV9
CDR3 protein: CASSSTDRGNGGYTF
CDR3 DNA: TGTGCCAGCAGCTCAACGGACAGGGGAAATGGTGGCTACACCTTC

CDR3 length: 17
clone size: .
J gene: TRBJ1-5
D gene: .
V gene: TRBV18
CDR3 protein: CASSPLPPRLGHQPQHF
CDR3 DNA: TGTGCCAGCTCACCACTACCCCCCAGGTTGGGCCATCAGCCCCAGCATTTT

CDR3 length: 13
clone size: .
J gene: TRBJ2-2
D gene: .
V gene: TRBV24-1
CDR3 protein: CATSERRTGELFF
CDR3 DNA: TGTGCCACCAGCGAGAGGAGAACCGGGGAGCTGTTTTTT

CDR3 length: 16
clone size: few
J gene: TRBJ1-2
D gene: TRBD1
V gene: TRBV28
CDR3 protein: CASTLTGGMGKYGYTF
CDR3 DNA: TGTGCCAGCACGCTGACAGGGGGTATGGGAAAGTATGGCTACACCTTC

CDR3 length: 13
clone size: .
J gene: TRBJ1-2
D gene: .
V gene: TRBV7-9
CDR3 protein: CASGREGRYGYTF
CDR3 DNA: TGTGCCAGCGGAAGAGAGGGTCGGTATGGCTACACCTTC

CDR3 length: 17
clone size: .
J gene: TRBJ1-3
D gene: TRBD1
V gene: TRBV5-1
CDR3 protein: CASSLSPQDRGGNTIYF
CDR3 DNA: TGCGCCAGCAGCTTATCCCCACAGGACAGGGGTGGAAACACCATATATTTT

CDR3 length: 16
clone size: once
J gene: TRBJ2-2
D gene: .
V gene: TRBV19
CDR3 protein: CASSLFGLQNTGELFF
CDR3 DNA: TGTGCCAGTAGCCTTTTTGGGCTTCAGAACACCGGGGAGCTGTTTTTT

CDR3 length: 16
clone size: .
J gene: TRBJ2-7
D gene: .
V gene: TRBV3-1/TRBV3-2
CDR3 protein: CASSPLGGKRGYEQYF
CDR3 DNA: TGTGCCAGCAGCCCATTAGGGGGGAAGCGGGGCTACGAGCAGTACTTC

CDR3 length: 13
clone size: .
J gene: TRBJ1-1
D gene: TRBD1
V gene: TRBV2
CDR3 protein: CASSVDRETEAFF
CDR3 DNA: TGTGCCAGCAGTGTGGACAGGGAGACTGAAGCTTTCTTT

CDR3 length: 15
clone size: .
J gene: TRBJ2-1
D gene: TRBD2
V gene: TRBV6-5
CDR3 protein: CASSGLAGGPDEQFF
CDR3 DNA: TGTGCCAGCAGCGGATTAGCGGGAGGGCCCGATGAGCAGTTCTTC

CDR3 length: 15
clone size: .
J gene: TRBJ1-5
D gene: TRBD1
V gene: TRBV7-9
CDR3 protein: CASRAGQDRNQPQHF
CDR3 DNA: TGTGCCAGCAGGGCGGGACAGGACCGCAATCAGCCCCAGCATTTT

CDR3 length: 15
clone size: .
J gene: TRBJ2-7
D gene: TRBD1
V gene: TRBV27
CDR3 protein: CASSPPGTGVAEQYF
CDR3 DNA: TGTGCCAGCAGTCCCCCCGGGACAGGGGTCGCCGAGCAGTACTTC

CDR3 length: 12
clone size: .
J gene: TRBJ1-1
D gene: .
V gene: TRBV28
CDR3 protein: CASSPPDTEAFF
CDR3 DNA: TGTGCCAGCAGTCCCCCGGACACTGAAGCTTTCTTT

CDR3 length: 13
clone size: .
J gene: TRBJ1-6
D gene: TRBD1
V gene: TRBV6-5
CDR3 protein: CASGGTENSPLHF
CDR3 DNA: TGTGCCAGCGGAGGGACAGAGAATTCACCCCTCCACTTT

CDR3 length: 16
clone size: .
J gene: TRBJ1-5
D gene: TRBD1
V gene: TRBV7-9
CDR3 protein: CASSLGTGDVNQPQHF
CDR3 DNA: TGTGCCAGCAGCTTAGGAACAGGGGACGTGAACCAGCCCCAGCATTTT

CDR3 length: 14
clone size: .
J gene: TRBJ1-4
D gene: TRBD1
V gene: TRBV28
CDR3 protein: CASSATGELEKLFF
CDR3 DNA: TGTGCCAGCAGCGCCACAGGGGAGCTAGAAAAACTGTTTTTT

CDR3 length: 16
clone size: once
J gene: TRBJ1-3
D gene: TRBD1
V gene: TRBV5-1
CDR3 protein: CASSLLGQGDGNTIYF
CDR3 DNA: TGCGCCAGCAGCCTCTTAGGACAGGGTGATGGAAACACCATATATTTT

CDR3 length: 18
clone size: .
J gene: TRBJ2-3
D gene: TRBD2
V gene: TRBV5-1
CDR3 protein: CASSLRASGRAITDTQYF
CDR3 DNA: TGCGCCAGCAGCTTGCGGGCTAGCGGGAGGGCTATAACAGATACGCAGTATTTT

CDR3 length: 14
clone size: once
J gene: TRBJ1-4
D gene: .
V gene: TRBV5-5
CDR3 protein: CASSLELGRRELFF
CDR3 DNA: TGTGCCAGCAGCTTGGAGCTGGGGAGGAGGGAACTGTTTTTT

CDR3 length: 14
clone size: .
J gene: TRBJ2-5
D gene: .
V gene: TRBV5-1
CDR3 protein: CASSPAGNQETQYF
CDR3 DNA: TGCGCCAGCAGTCCAGCCGGGAATCAGGAGACCCAGTACTTC

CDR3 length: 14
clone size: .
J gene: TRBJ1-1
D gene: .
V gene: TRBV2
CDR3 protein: CASRAQGLSDEAFF
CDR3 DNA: TGTGCCAGCAGAGCTCAGGGGTTGTCGGATGAAGCTTTCTTT

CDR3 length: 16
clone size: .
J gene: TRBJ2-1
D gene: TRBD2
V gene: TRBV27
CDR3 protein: CASSSRSGRRYNEQFF
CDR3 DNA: TGTGCCAGCAGTTCCCGCAGCGGGAGACGCTACAATGAGCAGTTCTTC

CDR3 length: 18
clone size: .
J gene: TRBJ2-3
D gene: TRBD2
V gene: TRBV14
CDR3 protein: CASSQAHGTSVSTDTQYF
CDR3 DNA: TGTGCCAGCAGCCAGGCCCATGGGACTAGCGTATCCACAGATACGCAGTATTTT

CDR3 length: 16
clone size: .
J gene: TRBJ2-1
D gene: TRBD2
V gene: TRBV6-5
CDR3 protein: CASSSRLAGNYNEQFF
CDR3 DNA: TGTGCCAGCAGTTCCCGGCTAGCGGGAAACTACAATGAGCAGTTCTTC

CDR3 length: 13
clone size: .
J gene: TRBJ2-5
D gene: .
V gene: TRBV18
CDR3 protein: CASSPGLQETQYF
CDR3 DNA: TGTGCCAGCTCACCGGGACTTCAAGAGACCCAGTACTTC

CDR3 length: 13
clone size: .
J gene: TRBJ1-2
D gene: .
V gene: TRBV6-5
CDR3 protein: CASSYPGTYGYTF
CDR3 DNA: TGTGCCAGCAGTTATCCGGGTACCTATGGCTACACCTTC

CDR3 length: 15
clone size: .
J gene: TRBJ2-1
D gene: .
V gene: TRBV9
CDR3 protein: CASSGGSVQFNEQFF
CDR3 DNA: TGTGCCAGCAGCGGAGGTAGCGTTCAATTCAATGAGCAGTTCTTC

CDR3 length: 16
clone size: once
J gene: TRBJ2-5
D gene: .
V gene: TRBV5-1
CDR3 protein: CASSSQSAGGQETQYF
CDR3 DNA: TGCGCCAGCAGCTCCCAGAGTGCCGGGGGCCAAGAGACCCAGTACTTC

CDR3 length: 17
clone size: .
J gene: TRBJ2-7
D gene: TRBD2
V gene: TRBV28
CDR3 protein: CASSQVAGTSSSYEQYF
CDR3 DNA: TGTGCCAGCAGTCAGGTAGCGGGAACCTCCAGCTCCTACGAGCAGTACTTC

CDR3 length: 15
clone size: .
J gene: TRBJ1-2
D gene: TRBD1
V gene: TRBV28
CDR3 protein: CASSPWDSDNYGYTF
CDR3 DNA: TGTGCCAGCAGTCCGTGGGACAGTGACAACTATGGCTACACCTTC

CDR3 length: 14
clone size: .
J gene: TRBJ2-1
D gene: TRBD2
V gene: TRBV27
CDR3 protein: CASSLLAGAGEQFF
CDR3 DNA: TGTGCCAGCAGTTTATTAGCGGGAGCGGGTGAGCAGTTCTTC

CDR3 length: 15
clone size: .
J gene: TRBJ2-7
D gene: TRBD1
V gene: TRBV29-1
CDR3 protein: CSVELRGQVTYEQYF
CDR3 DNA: TGCAGCGTTGAATTAAGAGGACAGGTGACCTACGAGCAGTACTTC

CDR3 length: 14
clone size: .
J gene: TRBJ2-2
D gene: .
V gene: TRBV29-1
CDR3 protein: CSVGNLGRTGELFF
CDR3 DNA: TGCAGCGTTGGAAATTTGGGGCGAACCGGGGAGCTGTTTTTT

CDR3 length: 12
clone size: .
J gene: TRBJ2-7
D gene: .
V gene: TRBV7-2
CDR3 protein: CASSYGPGEQYF
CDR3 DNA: TGTGCCAGCAGCTACGGTCCGGGGGAGCAGTACTTC

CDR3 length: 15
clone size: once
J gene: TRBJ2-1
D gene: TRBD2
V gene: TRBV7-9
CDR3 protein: CASSLRREGPHEQFF
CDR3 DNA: TGTGCCAGCAGCTTAAGGCGGGAGGGCCCCCATGAGCAGTTCTTC

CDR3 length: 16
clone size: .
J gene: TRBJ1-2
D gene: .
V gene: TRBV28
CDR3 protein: CASSLSGPSLNYGYTF
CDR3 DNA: TGTGCCAGCAGTTTATCGGGCCCTAGCTTAAACTATGGCTACACCTTC

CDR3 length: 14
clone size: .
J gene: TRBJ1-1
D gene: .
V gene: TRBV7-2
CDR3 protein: CASSLSGGAPKAFF
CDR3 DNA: TGTGCCAGCAGCTTATCGGGAGGGGCGCCTAAAGCTTTCTTT